Below are 21 T cell receptor beta chains sequenced from a single sample in a study of CD8 T cells in Susac syndrome. With random hexamers, reverse transcription was performed on about 0.5 to 1 ug of RNA. TCRdb reprocessed the immunoSEQ multiplex PCR reads with MiXCR, giving one entry per CDR3 protein. The sample lists around 18,000 distinct CDR3 sequences, 90% to 95% occurring once. The sample comprised CD8+ T cells from PBMCs. These receptor sequences come from a human donor in good health.

The chain links TRBV29-1 to TRBJ1-4; 7 bases map to TRBD1. This CDR3 comprises 16 residues. Germline V CDR1 and CDR2: SQVTM, ANQGSEA. Trimming at V came to 7 bases and at J to 2 bases, leaving 13 bases not matched to a gene. The CDR3: CSAPRRRGLTNEKLFF. The CDR3 DNA follows: TGCAGCGCTCCGAGGCGGAGGGGGCTCACTAATGAAAAACTGTTTTTT.

This sequence joins TRBV19 and TRBJ2-3; D not certain. The germline gives CDR1 LNHDA, CDR2 SQIVND (reference sequence). CDR3 length: 13 residues. Trimming removed 10 bases from V and 7 bases from J, with 18 bases in between. The CDR3 protein is CATNFPAENTQYF. Written as DNA, the CDR3 is TGTGCCACCAACTTCCCCGCAGAAAATACGCAGTATTTT.

The rearrangement links TRBV6-6 to TRBJ1-5, with 8 bases identical to TRBD1. The V gene's germline CDR1 is MNHNY and CDR2 SVGAGI (reference sequence). CDR3 length: 12 amino acids. The trim removed 8 bases at V and 7 bases at J, leaving 4 bases unmatched. The CDR3 DNA is TGTGCCAGCCAGGGGGCGGACCAGCCCCAGCATTTT. This encodes CASQGADQPQHF.

CDR3 protein: CASSLGAGTEAFF. The CDR3 DNA follows: TGTGCCAGCAGTTTAGGAGCGGGCACTGAAGCTTTCTTT. This chain joins TRBV27 and TRBJ1-1; no clear D. This CDR3 comprises 13 residues. Trimming took 2 bases from V and 4 from J, leaving 8 bases between them. Germline V CDR1 and CDR2: MNHEY, SMNVEV (reference sequence).

The chain uses TRBV29-1 and TRBJ1-2; unclear D gene. V dropped 5 bases and J dropped 8 bases, with 12 bases sitting between them. Germline CDR1 SQVTM, CDR2 ANQGSEA. The CDR3 has 11 amino acids. CDR3 residues: CSVFRERGYTF. CDR3 sequence (DNA): TGCAGCGTTTTCCGGGAGAGAGGCTACACCTTC.

The rearrangement links TRBV6-2 or TRBV6-3 to TRBJ2-3, with TRBD2 matching over 7 bases. The CDR3 length is 15 residues. Looked up from germline, CDR1 is MNHEY and CDR2 is SVGEGT. V trimming: 6 bases; J trimming: 2 bases; junction bases outside the gene matches: 8. For the CDR3, the DNA is TGTGCCAGCAGCTCCGGGACTACACCCACAGATACGCAGTATTTT. Residues: CASSSGTTPTDTQYF.

The chain employs TRBV2 and TRBJ2-1, with 14 bases identical to TRBD2. The CDR3 loop spans 16 amino acids. Germline V gene sequence: CDR1 SNHLY, CDR2 FYNNEI. Trimming cost V 4 bases and J 7 bases; bases outside gene matches: 6. The CDR3 loop reads CASSGIWTSGRNEQFF. CDR3 DNA sequence: TGTGCCAGCAGTGGAATTTGGACTAGCGGGAGGAATGAGCAGTTCTTC.

The rearrangement links TRBV9 to TRBJ2-3; D call uncertain. This CDR3 contains 12 residues. V was shortened by 2 bases and J by 5 bases, with 6 bases between the two germline ends. CDR1 is SGDLS, CDR2 YYNGEE, per germline. The CDR3 loop is CASSVPGDTQYF. As DNA, the CDR3 is TGTGCCAGCAGCGTCCCCGGAGATACGCAGTATTTT.

This chain joins TRBV4-3 and TRBJ2-1, with D perhaps given as TRBD1 or TRBD2 (5 bases each). V was clipped by 0 bases and J by 3 bases, with 9 bases between them. Germline CDR1 reads LGHNA; CDR2 reads YSLEER. The CDR3 totals 15 residues. The DNA for the CDR3 is TGCGCCAGCAGCCAAGAGGGGGTCCACTACAATGAGCAGTTCTTC. Protein product: CASSQEGVHYNEQFF.

This clonotype was seen a single time. J is TRBJ2-7 and V is TRBV3-1; D gene unclear. Germline V gene sequence: CDR1 LGHDT, CDR2 YNNKEL (reference sequence). The CDR3 spans 16 residues. Trimming cost V 4 bases and J 6 bases, with 22 bases left between them. The CDR3 spells CASSPDHPARYSEQYF. The CDR3 bases are TGTGCCAGCAGCCCGGACCACCCCGCTCGCTATTCCGAGCAGTACTTC.

This chain connects TRBV6-5 to TRBJ2-6; D is undetermined. Trimming stripped 9 bases from V and 0 bases from J, with 6 bases between. Looked up from germline, CDR1 is MNHEY and CDR2 is SVGAGI. This CDR3 contains 13 residues. CDR3 region: CASSSSGANVLTF. CDR3 DNA sequence: TGTGCCAGTTCAAGCTCTGGGGCCAACGTCCTGACTTTC.

This clonotype was detected once. The V call is TRBV11-2, the J call TRBJ2-1; TRBD2 matches at 12 bases. The germline CDR1 and CDR2 sequences are SGHAT and FQNNGV. The V gene end was trimmed by 7 bases and the J gene end by 8 bases; junction bases not matched to a gene: 15. The CDR3 extends over 17 amino acids. The CDR3 region has the DNA TGTGCCAGCAACCCTGTTGGACTAGCGGGATACTTTCATGAGCAGTTCTTC. It encodes CASNPVGLAGYFHEQFF.

The V gene is TRBV10-3, the J gene TRBJ2-5, with 11 bases identical to TRBD2. Germline values: CDR1 ENHRY, CDR2 SYGVKD. V trimming: 4 bases; J trimming: 3 bases; junction bases outside the gene matches: 1. This CDR3 is 14 amino acids long. CDR3 loop: CAISVTSGKETQYF. In DNA, the CDR3 is TGTGCCATCAGTGTGACTAGCGGGAAAGAGACCCAGTACTTC.

The V call is TRBV7-6, the J call TRBJ2-5; TRBD2 might be the D (5 bases). V was cut by 2 bases and J by 5 bases, with 15 bases left in between. Germline V gives CDR1 SGHVS, CDR2 FNYEAQ. This CDR3 comprises 15 residues. The CDR3 region has the DNA TGTGCCAGCAGCTTACGCTCTCGTAGCGAGGAGACCCAGTACTTC. As protein: CASSLRSRSEETQYF.

The V gene is TRBV7-9, the J gene TRBJ2-7, with D possibly matching TRBD1 (6 bases). The CDR3 totals 15 residues. CDR1 and CDR2 (germline): SEHNR, FQNEAQ (reference sequence). V was shortened by 3 bases and J by 4 bases, with 16 bases between the two germline ends. The CDR3 DNA follows: TGTGCCAGCAGCTTCGATGGGGGCGCCGGGTACGAGCAGTACTTC. It codes for CASSFDGGAGYEQYF.

The chain uses TRBV3-1 and TRBJ2-1; maybe TRBD2 (6 bases). There are 15 residues in the CDR3. The germline gives CDR1 LGHDT, CDR2 YNNKEL (reference sequence). Trimming removed 4 bases at V and 7 bases at J, with 17 bases between. The CDR3: CASSLRDSRWNEQFF. The CDR3 coding sequence is TGTGCCAGCAGCCTTCGGGACTCCAGGTGGAATGAGCAGTTCTTC.

The CDR3 loop reads CASSDWTSSNEQFF. DNA of the CDR3: TGTGCCAGCAGCGACTGGACTAGCTCGAATGAGCAGTTCTTC. The gene calls are TRBV14 and TRBJ2-1, with 8 bases lining up with TRBD2. Germline CDR1 and CDR2: SGHDN and FVKESK. J was trimmed by 7 bases and V by 5 bases; bases with no gene match: 7. The CDR3 is 14 amino acids. The whole variable domain, filled in from reference TRBV14 and TRBJ2-1, reads EAGVTQFPSHSVIEKGQTVTLRCDPISGHDNLYWYRRVMGKEIKFLLHFVKESKQDESGMPNNRFLAERTGGTYSTLKVQPAELEDSGVYFCASSDWTSSNEQFFGPGTRLTVL.

This clonotype was counted once. The genes are TRBV27 and TRBJ2-1; D is undetermined. Germline-derived CDR1 and CDR2 are MNHEY and SMNVEV (reference sequence). Trimming took 3 bases from V and 6 from J, leaving 9 bases between them. The CDR3 length is 13 residues. In DNA form, the CDR3 reads TGTGCCAGCAGTTTCTCGTCTCCCAATGAGCAGTTCTTC. The encoded protein is CASSFSSPNEQFF.

The chain is built from TRBV9 and TRBJ2-1, with 11 bases identical to TRBD2. Germline CDR1 SGDLS, CDR2 YYNGEE. Trimming cost V 0 bases and J 0 bases; bases outside gene matches: 14. The CDR3 runs 21 residues. CDR3: CASSVAVSGRANSGSYNEQFF. CDR3 sequence (DNA): TGTGCCAGCAGCGTAGCGGTTAGCGGGAGGGCCAATTCGGGCTCCTACAATGAGCAGTTCTTC.

This clonotype was observed a single time. V and J are TRBV9 and TRBJ2-5; 11 nucleotides line up with TRBD2. The CDR3 runs 15 residues. With 4 bases clipped from V and 1 base from J, the junction kept 3 bases outside the gene matches. Germline CDR1 reads SGDLS; CDR2 reads YYNGEE. This CDR3 is CASSFSGRAQETQYF. In DNA form, the CDR3 reads TGTGCCAGCAGCTTTAGCGGGAGGGCCCAAGAGACCCAGTACTTC. Full variable domain (remainder filled in from reference TRBV9 and TRBJ2-5): DSGVTQTPKHLITATGQRVTLRCSPRSGDLSVYWYQQSLDQGLQFLIQYYNGEERAKGNILERFSAQQFPDLHSELNLSSLELGDSALYFCASSFSGRAQETQYFGPGTRLLVL.

This rearrangement joins TRBV6-5 to TRBJ2-7, with a tentative D call TRBD2 (6 bases). Germline CDR1 reads MNHEY; CDR2 reads SVGAGI. Trimming removed 2 bases from V and 3 bases from J, with 8 bases in between. CDR3 length: 13 amino acids. This CDR3 reads CASSYAEGYEQYV. Here the CDR3 DNA reads TGTGCCAGCAGTTACGCGGAGGGCTACGAGCAGTACGTC.